Listed here are 6 T cell receptor beta chains from one sample, sequenced in a study of post-analysis software for immune sequencing data. General study points: The study found TRBV5-6, TRBV5-1 and TRBV20-1 among five or six TRBV segments more frequent in patients than controls.

These receptors have no identified antigens. Built from TCR beta cDNA, the libraries had unique molecular identifiers in them. Each CDR3 protein gets one entry after TCRdb re-called the PCR reads with MiXCR. The sample holds about 770,000 distinct CDR3 sequences, just over 45% seen once. Sequencing was done on a sample of blood. The receptor source for this set is a girl aged 5-17 years with multiple sclerosis.

This clonotype was counted a few times. This chain links TRBV12-3 or TRBV12-4 with TRBJ2-1, with D unclear. This CDR3 spans 14 amino acids. Trimming left V 7 bases short and J 5 bases short, with 15 bases between. CDR3 sequence (DNA): TGTGCCAGCACCGACCTGACGGGCGACAATGAGCAGTTCTTC. It is translated as CASTDLTGDNEQFF.

The V call is TRBV28, the J call TRBJ2-5; a possible D gene is TRBD2 (6 bases). Germline CDR1 is MDHEN and CDR2 is SYDVKM. This CDR3 has 15 amino acids. V dropped 8 bases and J dropped 2 bases, with 18 bases sitting between them. The CDR3 spells CASFPVADQQETQYF. The CDR3 DNA sequence: TGTGCCAGCTTCCCCGTAGCGGATCAACAAGAGACCCAGTACTTC.

This clonotype was counted between two and nine times. Relative to the germline gene, one junction end is altered; a read error may explain this. The chain carries TRBV7-7 and TRBJ2-5; D remains unclear. The CDR3 has 14 residues. Germline V lookup: CDR1 SSHAT, CDR2 FNYEAQ (reference sequence). As DNA, the CDR3 is TGTGCTAGCAGCTTACGGTTAGGGCTGGAGACCCAGTACTTC. This translates into CASSLRLGLETQYF. Based on the CDR3 plus reference TRBV7-7 and TRBJ2-5, the full variable domain is GAGVSQSPRYKVTKRGQDVTLRCDPISSHATLYWYQQALGQGPEFLTYFNYEAQPDKSGLPSDRFSAERPEGSISTLTIQRTEQRDSAMYRCASSLRLGLETQYFGPGTRLLVL.

V is TRBV11-3 and J is TRBJ2-1; 9 bases fit TRBD2. This CDR3 is built from 15 residues. Looked up from germline, CDR1 is SGHNT and CDR2 is YENEEA. V dropped 4 bases and J dropped 4; count of bases not matched to a gene: 5. The CDR3 bases are TGTGCCAGCAGCTATCTAGCGGGAAGTTACAATGAGCAGTTCTTC. Translated: CASSYLAGSYNEQFF. Full variable domain (missing parts from reference TRBV11-3 and TRBJ2-1): EAGVVQSPRYKIIEKKQPVAFWCNPISGHNTLYWYLQNLGQGPELLIRYENEEAVDDSQLPKDRFSAERLKGVDSTLKIQPAELGDSAVYLCASSYLAGSYNEQFFGPGTRLTVL.

The rearrangement joins TRBV21-1 to TRBJ2-5. TRBV21-1 is reported as a pseudogene. The CDR3 extends over 13 amino acids. The CDR3 loop is CASLWGDQETQYF. Written as DNA, the CDR3 is TGTGCCAGCCTTTGGGGGGACCAAGAGACCCAGTACTTC.

This clonotype was counted only a few times. The CDR3 is CASSSTVAYEQYF. As DNA, the CDR3 is TGCGCCAGCAGCTCGACAGTCGCCTACGAGCAGTACTTC. The chain carries TRBV5-1 and TRBJ2-7; D possibly corresponds to TRBD1 (5 bases). This CDR3 comprises 13 residues. Trimming cost V 3 bases and J 2 bases, with 9 bases left between them. Germline V gene data show CDR1 as SGHRS and CDR2 as YFSETQ.